This TCR beta chain was found in a study of post-analysis software for immune sequencing data. The study, taken as a whole, reports: Controls showed lower frequencies than patients for five TRBV segments, and TRBV5-6, TRBV5-1 and TRBV20-1 were among these. Multiple sclerosis patients showed significantly lower normalized Chao1 diversity than controls did.

There are 14 residues in the CDR3. V lost 4 bases and J 7 bases, leaving 16 bases between the germline ends. The germline gives CDR1 GTSNPN, CDR2 SVGIG (reference sequence). In its sample, this clonotype was seen once. Its antigen remains unknown. TCR beta cDNA libraries included unique molecular identifiers. TCRdb itself ran the PCR reads through MiXCR, one entry per CDR3 protein. Of fewer than 900,000 distinct CDR3 sequences in the sample, around 45% were seen once. The sequenced sample consisted of blood. The chain uses TRBV30 and TRBJ1-4, with D uncertain. This sequence was found in a girl between 5 and 17 years old with multiple sclerosis. For the CDR3, the DNA is TGTGCCTGGACCCACAGCCGCGGGATTGAAAAACTGTTTTTT. Protein sequence: CAWTHSRGIEKLFF. Full variable domain (missing parts from reference TRBV30 and TRBJ1-4): SQTIHQWPATLVQPVGSPLSLECTVEGTSNPNLYWYRQAAGRGLQLLFYSVGIGQISSEVPQNLSASRPQDRQFILSSKKLLLSDSGFYLCAWTHSRGIEKLFFGSGTQLSVL.